This T cell receptor beta chain is drawn from a study of graft-versus-host responses after intestinal transplantation. Whole-study context: All recipients got anti-thymocyte globulin induction, then tacrolimus and steroids for around three years.

Trimming removed 1 base from V and 5 bases from J; junction bases left unmatched: 14. The CDR3 is 17 amino acids. Of note for this clone: Its antigen is as yet unknown.

TCRdb keeps only in-frame clones here, not all; method: immunoSEQ multiplex PCR. The sample comprises 90,000 to 150,000 clones, 95% of which are singletons, and roughly 3.5% rests with the top ten. Study-wide results and limits: Some GvH clones appeared in ileal mucosa or blood before recipient bone marrow. Circulating GvH clones peaking coincided with falling HvG clones soon after transplant.

Sequenced material: unstimulated CD8+ T cells sorted from spleen or lymph node cells, taken before intestinal transplant. The receptor's source is a human donor who received an intestinal transplant. This chain joins TRBV5-3 and TRBJ2-5; 7 bases agree with TRBD1. TRBV5-3 is an ORF for which the function is uncertain. The CDR3 spells CARSLLGTVLVGETQYF. CDR3 coding DNA: TGTGCCAGAAGCTTGCTGGGGACAGTACTCGTAGGGGAGACCCAGTACTTC.